This TCR beta chain is from a study of OX40 agonist ivuxolimab in advanced cancers. TCRdb's table, derived via immunoSEQ multiplex PCR, lists solely in-frame clones and lacks some. The sample has about 60,000 clones; roughly nine tenths are singletons. Germline CDR1 SGHDT, CDR2 YYEEEE. Trimming removed 0 bases at V and 6 bases at J, with 9 bases between. The CDR3 covers 14 residues. The starting material was CD4+ or CD8+ T cells sorted from blood, obtained in a trial of the OX40 agonist ivuxolimab. V usage is TRBV5-6 and J usage is TRBJ1-4; D is ambiguous. The clonotype was recovered from an adult with an advanced solid tumor such as melanoma, head and neck, liver or kidney cancer. CDR3 loop: CASSLGPADEKLFF. CDR3 in DNA: TGTGCCAGCAGCTTGGGCCCCGCGGATGAAAAACTGTTTTTT.